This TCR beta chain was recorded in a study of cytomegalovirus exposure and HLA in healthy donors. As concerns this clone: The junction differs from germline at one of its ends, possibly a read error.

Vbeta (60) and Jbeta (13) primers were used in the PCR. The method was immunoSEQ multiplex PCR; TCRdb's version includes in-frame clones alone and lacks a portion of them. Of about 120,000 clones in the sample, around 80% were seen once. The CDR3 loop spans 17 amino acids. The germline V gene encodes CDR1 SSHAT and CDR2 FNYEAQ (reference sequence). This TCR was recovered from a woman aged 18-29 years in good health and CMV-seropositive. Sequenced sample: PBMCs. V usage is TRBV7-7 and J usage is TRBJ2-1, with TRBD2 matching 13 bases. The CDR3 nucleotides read TGTGCTAGCAGCTCGAGTCCGGGACTAGCGGGATTCTATGAGCAGTTCTTC. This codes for CASSSSPGLAGFYEQFF.